The present entry profiles one TCR beta chain with its context. The sample originates from a study of blood T cell repertoires in COVID-19. Study background: The cDNA or gDNA used as material had been derived from T cells, B-cell-depleted T cells, or PBMCs.

Germline CDR1 reads MNHEY; CDR2 reads SMNVEV (reference sequence). The CDR3 length is 15 residues. V dropped 5 bases and J dropped 8 bases, with 16 bases sitting between them. Clones were read by immunoSEQ multiplex PCR, and TCRdb kept only the in-frame ones, dropping some. The data hold roughly 110,000 clones, with 80% to 90% observed a single time. The specimen sequenced was peripheral blood. This sequence was found in a human donor in a cohort sampled during active COVID-19. The V and J genes are TRBV27 and TRBJ1-6; D not resolved. The CDR3 protein is CASSLREGSDSPLHF. The CDR3 nucleotides are TGTGCCAGCAGTCTAAGGGAGGGATCGGATTCACCCCTCCACTTT.